The clone carrying this T cell receptor beta chain was picked up many times. The sample belongs to a study of breast tumors, draining lymph nodes, adjacent tissues. MiXCR was run by TCRdb on the multiplex PCR reads, yielding one entry per CDR3 protein. The table has 85,000 to 130,000 distinct CDR3 sequences, 21% seen once. The CDR3 covers 16 residues. Germline CDR1 reads MNHEY; CDR2 reads SVGAGI. Trimming cost V 6 bases and J 0 bases, with 17 bases left between them. The lymph nodes were axillary draining lymph nodes from breast cancer patients. This chain uses TRBV6-5 with TRBJ1-2; the D gene is possibly TRBD1 (6 bases). Sequencing input: axillary lymph node tissue. This TCR came from a female donor with breast cancer. Some clones in this sample may be carry-over from other donors' samples. CDR3 DNA sequence: TGTGCCAGCAGCCCCCTCAGGGGACCCGCTAACTATGGCTACACCTTC. This encodes CASSPLRGPANYGYTF.